These 9 T cell receptor beta chains came from one sample sequenced in a study of cytomegalovirus exposure and HLA in healthy donors (dated by TCRdb to 2016 to 2017). Library method: the immunoSEQ multiplex PCR assay. The multiplex PCR relied on a mix of 60 forward primers for TCR Vbeta segments and 13 reverse primers for TCR Jbeta segments. Here the immuneACCESS table is served through TCRdb, limited to in-frame sequences with V and J called. Missing clones are a known gap in these copies; in checked studies unresolved V genes cover under half, and the rest lacks a known reason. This sample lists approximately 180,000 clones; about 90% were detected once. The ten top clones hold around 0.21% of the sample. The sample taken for sequencing was PBMCs. These receptors originate from a girl under three years old in good health and CMV-seronegative.

The chain joins TRBV4-1 to TRBJ2-7, with D perhaps matching TRBD2 (7 bases). CDR3 length equals 14 residues. Trimming took off 1 base at V and 4 bases at J, with 11 bases between the two ends. Germline V gene lookup returns CDR1 MGHRA and CDR2 YSYEKL. The DNA for the CDR3 is TGCGCCAGCAGCCAAGCACAGGGAGGGTACGAGCAGTACTTC. This sequence encodes CASSQAQGGYEQYF.

V and J are TRBV7-2 and TRBJ2-3; TRBD2 might be the D (6 bases). The CDR3 is made up of 14 amino acids. Trimming removed 9 bases at V and 1 base at J, with 14 bases between. Per germline, CDR1 SGHTA and CDR2 FQGNSA. CDR3 sequence (DNA): TGTGCCAGTTCGGGGAGGCGGCGCACAGATACGCAGTATTTT. Protein sequence: CASSGRRRTDTQYF.

V gene TRBV7-9 combines with J gene TRBJ1-5, with unresolved D. This CDR3 region has 15 residues. The germline CDR1 and CDR2 sequences are SEHNR and FQNEAQ (reference sequence). V lost 1 base and J 5 bases, leaving 12 bases between the germline ends. This CDR3 reads CASSLGGGLYQPQHF. The CDR3 DNA reads as TGTGCCAGCAGCTTAGGAGGAGGGTTATATCAGCCCCAGCATTTT.

This chain uses TRBV6-5 with TRBJ1-2, with 7 nucleotides matching TRBD1. The CDR3 loop spans 15 amino acids. Germline CDR1 and CDR2: MNHEY and SVGAGI. V gave up 0 bases and J gave up 5 bases; unmatched junction bases: 6. CDR3 region: CASSYSTTGRYGYTF. In DNA, the CDR3 is TGTGCCAGCAGTTACTCAACGACAGGGAGGTATGGCTACACCTTC.

This chain joins TRBV10-3 and TRBJ2-3; 9 nucleotides line up with TRBD2. The CDR3 has 15 amino acids. Trimming took 3 bases from V and 5 from J; bases not matched to a gene: 6. Germline CDR1 ENHRY, CDR2 SYGVKD. The CDR3 loop is CAISEEREVGDTQYF. The CDR3 DNA sequence: TGTGCCATCAGTGAAGAGCGGGAGGTTGGAGATACGCAGTATTTT.

The V call is TRBV27, the J call TRBJ2-7; 9 nucleotides align to TRBD2. CDR1 is MNHEY, CDR2 SMNVEV, per germline (reference sequence). The CDR3 length is 14 residues. V gave up 6 bases and J gave up 7 bases; unmatched junction bases: 10. This chain's CDR3 is CASRAGLAGSEQYF. DNA of the CDR3: TGTGCCAGCAGGGCTGGGCTAGCGGGAAGTGAGCAGTACTTC.

This clone was detected only once. This rearrangement joins TRBV30 to TRBJ2-7, with D possibly being TRBD2 (7 bases). V lost 2 bases and J lost 5, with 16 bases in between. The CDR3 runs to 14 residues. The germline V gene has CDR1 GTSNPN and CDR2 SVGIG (reference sequence). As DNA, the CDR3 is TGTGCCTGGAGTTTAGGGGGGGGAGGCGACGAGCAGTACTTC. This translates into CAWSLGGGGDEQYF.

This rearrangement joins TRBV7-2 to TRBJ2-5; possible D gene TRBD2, 5 bases. Deletions cut 1 base from V and 2 bases from J, with 11 bases between. In germline, CDR1 is SGHTA, CDR2 FQGNSA. The CDR3 extends over 15 amino acids. This CDR3 is CASSLGTPAQETQYF. CDR3 coding DNA: TGTGCCAGCAGCTTAGGGACTCCTGCACAAGAGACCCAGTACTTC.

This rearrangement joins TRBV18 to TRBJ1-1; D possibly corresponds to TRBD1 (5 bases). With 3 bases removed from V and 1 base from J, the gap between germline ends came to 9 bases. In germline, CDR1 is KGHSH, CDR2 LQKENI. This CDR3 comprises 14 residues. In nucleotides, the CDR3 is TGTGCCAGCTCACCGGGGACTCCGAACACTGAAGCTTTCTTT. It codes for CASSPGTPNTEAFF.